The 31 T cell receptor beta chains reported below all come from one sample, sequenced in a study of neoadjuvant nivolumab and ipilimumab in lung cancer. Assay: immunoSEQ multiplex PCR; the TCRdb copy retains only in-frame clones and omits some. The sample records 30,000 to 35,000 clones, roughly nine tenths being singletons. This sample comprised peripheral blood, obtained after neoadjuvant nivolumab, alone or with ipilimumab, at or shortly before surgery. Every receptor here comes from an adult with non-small cell lung cancer.

V is TRBV7-2 and J is TRBJ1-1; 7 nucleotides match TRBD1. Germline CDR1 reads SGHTA; CDR2 reads FQGNSA. The J segment lost 7 bases and the V segment lost 1 base, leaving 9 bases of the junction unmatched. This CDR3 contains 15 residues. The CDR3 reads CASSLGQGSGDEAFF. In DNA form, the CDR3 reads TGTGCCAGCAGCTTAGGACAGGGAAGCGGCGATGAAGCTTTCTTT.

The rearrangement links TRBV9 to TRBJ2-2; perhaps TRBD1 as D (6 bases). Germline values: CDR1 SGDLS, CDR2 YYNGEE. V gave up 4 bases and J gave up 0 bases, with 19 bases separating them. The CDR3 runs to 18 residues. CDR3 residues: CASSPKIYRDTNTGELFF. CDR3 sequence (DNA): TGTGCCAGCAGCCCGAAGATATACCGGGACACGAACACCGGGGAGCTGTTTTTT.

This rearrangement joins TRBV2 to TRBJ1-4; a possible D gene is TRBD1 (5 bases). Trimming removed 4 bases at V and 4 bases at J, with 10 bases between. Germline loops: CDR1 SNHLY, CDR2 FYNNEI. The CDR3 contains 14 residues. The CDR3 region is CASSVRDFNEKLFF. CDR3 coding DNA: TGTGCCAGCAGTGTCCGGGACTTTAATGAAAAACTGTTTTTT.

This clone has just one count. V is TRBV19 and J is TRBJ1-1, with D maybe TRBD1 (5 bases). CDR3 size: 15 residues. V lost 5 bases to trimming and J lost 0 bases, with 13 bases between them. Germline assignment: CDR1 LNHDA and CDR2 SQIVND (reference sequence). CDR3 region: CASSPRDLMNTEAFF. The CDR3 DNA reads as TGTGCCAGTAGTCCTCGGGACTTAATGAACACTGAAGCTTTCTTT.

The J gene is TRBJ2-5, the V gene TRBV7-9, with D tentatively TRBD1 (5 bases). The CDR3 totals 15 residues. V lost 2 bases and J lost 5, with 15 bases in between. Germline loops: CDR1 SEHNR, CDR2 FQNEAQ (reference sequence). This CDR3 reads CASSLKRGLYETQYF. For the CDR3, the DNA is TGTGCCAGCAGCTTAAAAAGGGGCCTTTACGAGACCCAGTACTTC.

The chain has TRBV6-1 and TRBJ1-1; D possibly corresponds to TRBD1 (5 bases). V gave up 8 bases and J gave up 6 bases, with 16 bases separating them. Germline V gene lookup returns CDR1 MNHNS and CDR2 SASEGT. This CDR3 contains 13 residues. The CDR3 sequence is CASSRLGTPEAFF. The CDR3 bases are TGTGCCAGCTCGAGGCTGGGGACCCCTGAAGCTTTCTTT.

Concerning this clone itself: The junction differs from germline at one of its ends, possibly a read error. The chain joins TRBV14 to TRBJ1-2; D is unclear. This CDR3 has 13 amino acids. The germline V gene has CDR1 SGHDN and CDR2 FVKESK. CDR3 sequence: CASSPGLGRALGF. DNA for the CDR3: TGTGCCAGCAGCCCCGGACTCGGCAGAGCCCTTGGCTTC.

The rearrangement links TRBV6-5 to TRBJ2-7, with 9 bases fitting TRBD2. In germline, CDR1 is MNHEY, CDR2 SVGAGI. V lost 7 bases and J lost 6; bases outside the gene matches: 10. The CDR3 extends over 14 amino acids. CDR3 coding DNA: TGTGCCAGCACCCCTAGCGGGAACGATGGCGAGCAGTACTTC. Translated, it gives CASTPSGNDGEQYF.

The genes are TRBV12-5 and TRBJ2-1; TRBD2 agrees at 8 bases. The CDR3 is 15 residues long. V lost 5 bases and J lost 3; bases outside the gene matches: 6. CDR1 and CDR2 from the germline V gene are LGHNT and FRNRAP. The CDR3 is CASGPGLGDYNEQFF. In nucleotides, the CDR3 is TGTGCTAGTGGTCCGGGACTAGGGGACTACAATGAGCAGTTCTTC.

The rearrangement uses TRBV5-5 and TRBJ2-7; 10 bases map to TRBD1. Germline V gene sequence: CDR1 SGHKS, CDR2 YYEKEE (reference sequence). The CDR3 loop spans 17 amino acids. Losses at the gene ends were 3 bases for V and 4 bases for J; bases not matched to a gene: 13. CDR3: CASSSGVGDRGRYEQYF. CDR3 bases: TGTGCCAGCAGCTCGGGGGTAGGGGACAGGGGACGATACGAGCAGTACTTC.

This chain links TRBV7-8 with TRBJ2-1, with D possibly matching TRBD1 (8 bases). The V end was cut by 4 bases, the J end by 3 bases, with 22 bases between. Germline CDR1 and CDR2: SGHVS and FQNEAQ. The CDR3 length is 18 residues. CDR3 sequence (DNA): TGTGCCAGCAGCTCAGACAGGGGATCAGCGGGAAACTACAATGAGCAGTTCTTC. It encodes CASSSDRGSAGNYNEQFF.

The chain joins TRBV10-3 to TRBJ1-5, with D possibly being TRBD1 (5 bases). Germline loops: CDR1 ENHRY, CDR2 SYGVKD. The CDR3 runs 16 residues. V lost 3 bases to trimming and J lost 1 base, with 13 bases between them. This chain's CDR3 is CAISEFGGRSNQPQHF. CDR3 nucleotide sequence: TGTGCCATCAGTGAATTTGGGGGGAGGAGCAATCAGCCCCAGCATTTT.

This chain uses TRBV9 with TRBJ1-2; no clear D gene. V shed 2 bases and J shed 0 bases, with 8 bases lying between them. The germline V gene encodes CDR1 SGDLS and CDR2 YYNGEE. This CDR3 contains 14 residues. CDR3 in amino acids: CASSVSSSNYGYTF. The CDR3 nucleotides read TGTGCCAGCAGCGTTAGCTCCTCTAACTATGGCTACACCTTC.

CDR3 loop: CASSSPGLAGGNEQFF. DNA of the CDR3: TGTGCCAGCAGCTCCCCAGGACTAGCGGGAGGTAATGAGCAGTTCTTC. V is TRBV11-3 and J is TRBJ2-1; 14 nucleotides line up with TRBD2. The CDR3 totals 16 residues. V dropped 4 bases and J dropped 7; count of bases not matched to a gene: 6. Germline CDR1 reads SGHNT; CDR2 reads YENEEA.

The chain links TRBV5-1 to TRBJ2-4; possibly TRBD1 for D (5 bases). The CDR3 is 14 residues long. Trimming took 0 bases from V and 8 from J, leaving 12 bases between them. CDR1 and CDR2 (germline): SGHRS, YFSETQ. CDR3 in amino acids: CASSLEGVGDIQYF. The CDR3 region has the DNA TGCGCCAGCAGCTTGGAAGGGGTTGGGGACATTCAGTACTTC.

The chain joins TRBV5-1 to TRBJ2-7; D gene unclear. Deletions cut 4 bases from V and 4 bases from J, with 6 bases between. CDR3 length equals 11 residues. CDR1 and CDR2 from the germline V gene are SGHRS and YFSETQ. The CDR3 sequence is CASSPHYEQYF. In DNA form, the CDR3 reads TGCGCCAGCAGCCCTCATTACGAGCAGTACTTC.

The rearrangement links TRBV5-6 to TRBJ1-1; D not certain. The CDR3 length is 12 residues. CDR1 is SGHDT, CDR2 YYEEEE, per germline. V lost 1 base and J 8 bases, leaving 9 bases between the germline ends. DNA for the CDR3: TGTGCCAGCAGCTTGAGTCGGACGGAAGCTTTCTTT. It encodes CASSLSRTEAFF.

The chain combines TRBV5-5 with TRBJ2-3, with 7 bases fitting TRBD1. This CDR3 contains 16 residues. J was trimmed by 0 bases and V by 1 base; bases with no gene match: 5. Germline V gene lookup returns CDR1 SGHKS and CDR2 YYEKEE (reference sequence). The CDR3 DNA reads as TGTGCCAGCAGCTTGTTAGGGACAGCGAGCACAGATACGCAGTATTTT. Its translation: CASSLLGTASTDTQYF.

The CDR3 spells CASSIDGINTEAFF. The CDR3 DNA is TGCGCCAGCAGTATAGACGGGATAAACACTGAAGCTTTCTTT. This chain connects TRBV5-1 to TRBJ1-1; D uncertain. The CDR3 is 14 residues long. The V gene lost 5 bases and the J gene lost 2 bases, with 13 bases spanning the gap. CDR1 and CDR2 (germline): SGHRS, YFSETQ.

The rearrangement links TRBV19 to TRBJ1-4; the match to TRBD1 covers 10 bases. CDR3 size: 14 residues. CDR1 and CDR2 (germline): LNHDA, SQIVND (reference sequence). With 6 bases clipped from V and 8 bases from J, the junction kept 6 bases outside the gene matches. In DNA form, the CDR3 reads TGTGCCAGTAGACCGGGACAGGGGAACGAAAAACTGTTTTTT. Its translation: CASRPGQGNEKLFF.

CDR3 DNA sequence: TGTGCCAGTAGTACCACAGGGGCGGATGTCTATGGCTACACCTTC. Residues: CASSTTGADVYGYTF. The rearrangement uses TRBV19 and TRBJ1-2; 7 bases agree with TRBD1. The CDR3 spans 15 residues. Germline trimming cut 4 bases from V and 4 bases from J; bases unmatched to any gene: 9. CDR1 LNHDA and CDR2 SQIVND come from the germline V gene (reference sequence).

The chain uses TRBV2 and TRBJ1-1; TRBD1 matches at 12 bases. The germline CDR1 and CDR2 sequences are SNHLY and FYNNEI. The J segment lost 6 bases and the V segment lost 6 bases, leaving 8 bases of the junction unmatched. This CDR3 region has 15 residues. The CDR3 region has the DNA TGTGCCAGCAGGGGGACAGGGGGCTTATCGGCTGAAGCTTTCTTT. Protein product: CASRGTGGLSAEAFF.

This chain joins TRBV7-9 and TRBJ1-4; possible D gene TRBD1, 5 bases. V lost 0 bases and J 3 bases, leaving 11 bases between the germline ends. The CDR3 contains 16 residues. The germline gives CDR1 SEHNR, CDR2 FQNEAQ (reference sequence). CDR3 nucleotides: TGTGCCAGCAGCTTAGCTCTTGGGGGGGCTAATGAAAAACTGTTTTTT. Protein: CASSLALGGANEKLFF.

This chain links TRBV9 with TRBJ2-3; the match to TRBD2 covers 11 bases. The J segment lost 3 bases and the V segment lost 2 bases, leaving 5 bases of the junction unmatched. The CDR3 spans 16 residues. The germline V gene has CDR1 SGDLS and CDR2 YYNGEE. The DNA of the CDR3 is TGTGCCAGCAGCGTCACTAGCGGGAGTCAGACAGATACGCAGTATTTT. This gives the protein CASSVTSGSQTDTQYF.

The rearrangement links TRBV5-6 to TRBJ2-6, with D perhaps TRBD1 (5 bases). The CDR3 covers 14 residues. The germline gives CDR1 SGHDT, CDR2 YYEEEE. The V and J ends lost 2 bases and 3 bases respectively, with 6 bases between them. The CDR3 protein is CASSLGDGANVLTF. The CDR3 DNA reads as TGTGCCAGCAGCTTAGGGGATGGGGCCAACGTCCTGACTTTC.

This clone has more than one count but fewer than ten. The chain links TRBV5-1 to TRBJ1-1; tentative D call: TRBD1 (5 bases). The V gene's germline CDR1 is SGHRS and CDR2 YFSETQ. CDR3 size: 14 residues. Between the trimmed V and J ends, which lost 2 bases and 2 bases, there was a span of 10 bases. The CDR3 DNA is TGCGCCAGCAGCTTATCGACAGCCAACACTGAAGCTTTCTTT. This sequence encodes CASSLSTANTEAFF.

This chain connects TRBV15 to TRBJ2-5; 9 bases fit TRBD2. After removal of 5 bases from V and 5 bases from J, the junction contained 3 bases not matched to a gene. The CDR3 sequence is 13 residues long. CDR1 and CDR2 (germline): LNHNV, YYDKDF (reference sequence). The CDR3, as DNA: TGTGCCACCAGCGCAAGCGGGAGGGAGACCCAGTACTTC. This encodes CATSASGRETQYF. Combining the CDR3 with reference TRBV15 and TRBJ2-5 gives the whole variable domain DAMVIQNPRYQVTQFGKPVTLSCSQTLNHNVMYWYQQKSSQAPKLLFHYYDKDFNNEADTPDNFQSRRPNTSFCFLDIRSPGLGDTAMYLCATSASGRETQYFGPGTRLLVL.

This sequence joins TRBV7-2 and TRBJ2-7; D assignment may be TRBD1 or TRBD2 (5 bases each). This CDR3 comprises 14 residues. Germline V CDR1 and CDR2: SGHTA, FQGNSA. The V end lost 2 bases, the J end lost 3 bases, and 11 bases lay between the germline ends. In DNA form, the CDR3 reads TGTGCCAGCAGCTTACCCCAGGGAGACTACGAGCAGTACTTC. Translation gives CASSLPQGDYEQYF.

The CDR3: CASSYSQGGYNEQFF. The CDR3 DNA is TGTGCCAGCAGTTATTCACAGGGCGGGTACAATGAGCAGTTCTTC. The V gene is TRBV6-5, the J gene TRBJ2-1, with D maybe TRBD1 (6 bases). The V gene lost 3 bases and the J gene lost 4 bases, with 13 bases spanning the gap. CDR1 is MNHEY and CDR2 is SVGAGI in the germline V gene. This CDR3 spans 15 amino acids.

The chain joins TRBV5-4 to TRBJ1-2; D not certain. V shed 0 bases and J shed 0 bases, with 3 bases lying between them. The CDR3 contains 13 residues. Germline V gene lookup returns CDR1 SGHNT and CDR2 YYREEE (reference sequence). CDR3 in amino acids: CASSLESNYGYTF. The DNA for the CDR3 is TGTGCCAGCAGCTTGGAATCTAACTATGGCTACACCTTC. The full variable domain, rest sourced from reference TRBV5-4 and TRBJ1-2, is ETGVTQSPTHLIKTRGQQVTLRCSSQSGHNTVSWYQQALGQGPQFIFQYYREEENGRGNFPPRFSGLQFPNYSSELNVNALELDDSALYLCASSLESNYGYTFGSGTRLTVV.

This chain connects TRBV7-8 to TRBJ2-3; 7 nucleotides align to TRBD2. J lost 2 bases, V lost 0 bases, and 17 bases had no gene match. The CDR3 extends over 20 amino acids. CDR1 is SGHVS and CDR2 is FQNEAQ in the germline V gene. CDR3 residues: CASSLARGPWTRSPTDTQYF. The CDR3 nucleotides are TGTGCCAGCAGCTTAGCGAGAGGTCCTTGGACTAGGTCTCCCACAGATACGCAGTATTTT.